These 9 T cell receptor beta chains originate from one sample sequenced in a study of long-term antiretroviral therapy in people with HIV. The authors ran the immunoSEQ assay, v3.0, at survey level. Data came from immunoSEQ multiplex PCR; TCRdb stores just in-frame clones and leaves some out. The sample holds tens of thousands of clones; more than 75% are singletons and the top ten take nearly 5%. Specimen: unsorted PBMCs, collected roughly 2.9 years before starting antiretroviral therapy. The receptors derive from a woman aged 25-40 years with HIV.

J is TRBJ1-1 and V is TRBV6-1; weak D call: TRBD1 (6 bases). The CDR3 loop spans 13 amino acids. Germline V gene data show CDR1 as MNHNS and CDR2 as SASEGT. Trimming took off 11 bases at V and 2 bases at J, with 15 bases between the two ends. CDR3: CAASGQINTEAFF. The CDR3 nucleotides read TGTGCCGCCTCCGGACAGATTAACACTGAAGCTTTCTTT.

This clone occurred once. This sequence joins TRBV5-5 and TRBJ1-2, with no clear D. Germline loops: CDR1 SGHKS, CDR2 YYEKEE (reference sequence). The CDR3 has 13 residues. The germline V and J ends were trimmed by 2 bases and 3 bases, with 8 bases remaining between them. CDR3 region: CASSLFLDYGYTF. The CDR3 DNA is TGTGCCAGCAGCTTATTTTTGGACTATGGCTACACCTTC.

The rearrangement links TRBV5-8 to TRBJ1-5; D possibly corresponds to TRBD1 (5 bases). The V gene's germline CDR1 is SGHTS and CDR2 YDEGEE. V was trimmed by 1 base and J by 7 bases, leaving 15 bases between them. The CDR3 has 15 amino acids. This CDR3 is CASSLQPGQGQPQHF. CDR3 in DNA: TGTGCCAGCAGCTTGCAGCCAGGGCAAGGACAGCCCCAGCATTTT.

The gene calls are TRBV28 and TRBJ1-5, with no clear D. The CDR3 is made up of 19 amino acids. Germline lookup yields CDR1 MDHEN and CDR2 SYDVKM. The germline V and J ends were trimmed by 3 bases and 3 bases, with 24 bases remaining between them. CDR3 DNA sequence: TGTGCCAGCAGTTTCTTCTGGTTGTGGGGAGGGAATTACAATCAGCCCCAGCATTTT. This encodes CASSFFWLWGGNYNQPQHF.

The chain links TRBV9 to TRBJ1-1; D is ambiguous. The V end lost 6 bases, the J end lost 2 bases, and 17 bases lay between the germline ends. This CDR3 region has 15 residues. Germline V lookup: CDR1 SGDLS, CDR2 YYNGEE. The CDR3 is CASTPPEGVNTEAFF. The CDR3 coding sequence is TGTGCCAGCACCCCACCCGAGGGAGTTAACACTGAAGCTTTCTTT.

V and J are TRBV30 and TRBJ2-1; 9 bases match TRBD2. This CDR3 is built from 14 residues. V lost 2 bases and J lost 4; bases outside the gene matches: 3. Per germline, CDR1 GTSNPN and CDR2 SVGIG (reference sequence). The DNA for the CDR3 is TGTGCCTGGAGTCGCGGGGGGGAGTACAATGAGCAGTTCTTC. It is translated as CAWSRGGEYNEQFF.

The chain employs TRBV6-4 and TRBJ2-1; D is possibly TRBD1 or TRBD2 (6 bases each). Germline CDR1 MRHNA, CDR2 SNTAGT. V lost 2 bases and J lost 6, with 14 bases in between. This CDR3 spans 15 amino acids. CDR3 nucleotides: TGTGCCAGCAGTGACGGGTGGGGGGCGCTCAATGAGCAGTTCTTC. It encodes CASSDGWGALNEQFF.

This chain links TRBV6-4 with TRBJ1-2; weak D call: TRBD1 (6 bases). This CDR3 has 15 amino acids. The V gene's germline CDR1 is MRHNA and CDR2 SNTAGT. Trimming took 0 bases from V and 4 from J, leaving 12 bases between them. The CDR3 DNA reads TGTGCCAGCAGTGACTCGGTGGGGGCGACCTATGGCTACACCTTC. This codes for CASSDSVGATYGYTF.

This chain joins TRBV9 and TRBJ1-3; the match to TRBD1 covers 7 bases. Germline CDR1 is SGDLS and CDR2 is YYNGEE. The V segment lost 3 bases and the J segment 4 bases; nucleotides outside the gene matches: 4. The CDR3 extends over 14 amino acids. CDR3 in DNA: TGTGCCAGCAGCGCAACAGGGGTGGGAAACACCATATATTTT. Its protein is CASSATGVGNTIYF.